One sample yielded the 7 T cell receptor beta chains listed below, sequenced in a study of regulatory T cells in long-lasting Graves disease. Indicated time point: newly diagnosed GD, antithyroid drugs for less than 3 months. Scientists built the TCR library using RNA that was extracted from PBMCs. For TCR beta, libraries came from iRepertoire HTBI primers and Arm-PCR of CDR3 regions. TCRdb reprocessed the multiplex PCR reads with MiXCR, giving one entry per CDR3 protein. The sample lists around 360,000 distinct CDR3 sequences; about 17% were seen once. These data also featured in a second study, about T cells in Graves' hyperthyroidism and ophthalmopathy.

The sample in question was peripheral blood mononuclear cells (PBMCs), obtained at new diagnosis, from a patient treated with antithyroid drugs. The source of these receptors is a woman under 30 with Graves disease.

J is TRBJ1-2 and V is TRBV5-1, with a possible D match to TRBD1 (5 bases). V dropped 0 bases and J dropped 6 bases, with 21 bases sitting between them. CDR3 length equals 17 residues. CDR1 is SGHRS and CDR2 is YFSETQ in the germline V gene. The CDR3 bases are TGCGCCAGCAGCTTGGCCTTTTCTCGAGAAGGGGAAAATGGCTACACCTTC. Translating gives CASSLAFSREGENGYTF.

This clonotype was found many times. This chain uses TRBV3-1 with TRBJ2-1, with D possibly called TRBD1 or TRBD2 (5 bases each). The CDR3 contains 14 residues. Germline CDR1 LGHDT, CDR2 YNNKEL (reference sequence). Trimming cost V 0 bases and J 10 bases, with 13 bases left between them. The CDR3 reads CASSQEVRDPEQFF. The DNA of the CDR3 is TGTGCCAGCAGCCAAGAAGTCCGGGACCCCGAGCAGTTCTTC.

The rearrangement uses TRBV19 and TRBJ1-1; 8 positions agree with TRBD1. Germline trimming cut 2 bases from V and 1 base from J; bases unmatched to any gene: 3. The germline V gene has CDR1 LNHDA and CDR2 SQIVND (reference sequence). The CDR3 runs 15 residues. CDR3 in DNA: TGTGCCAGTAGTATACCAGGGGGCCCGAACACTGAAGCTTTCTTT. Translation gives CASSIPGGPNTEAFF. The full variable domain, in which reference TRBV19 and TRBJ1-1 provide the parts outside the CDR3, is DGGITQSPKYLFRKEGQNVTLSCEQNLNHDAMYWYRQDPGQGLRLIYYSQIVNDFQKGDIAEGYSVSREKKESFPLTVTSAQKNPTAFYLCASSIPGGPNTEAFFGQGTRLTVV.

This clonotype was recorded at least ten times. V is TRBV18 and J is TRBJ1-1, with no clear D. Trimming left V 1 base short and J 5 bases short, with 11 bases between. The CDR3 is 14 residues long. Germline assignment: CDR1 KGHSH and CDR2 LQKENI. This CDR3 reads CASSPHPRGTEAFF. The CDR3 coding sequence is TGTGCCAGCTCACCACATCCCCGAGGGACTGAAGCTTTCTTT.

In the case of this clonotype: It differs at one base from a far larger clone, so likely a read error. The chain uses TRBV6-1 and TRBJ2-7, with TRBD1 matching over 10 bases. The CDR3 has 14 residues. CDR1 and CDR2 from the germline V gene are MNHNS and SASEGT. The CDR3 reads CASSDRGISHEQYF. The CDR3 coding sequence is TGTGCCAGCTCGGACAGGGGGATCTCCCACGAGCAGTACTTC.

Concerning this clonotype: The conserved phenylalanine or tryptophan is not found at the CDR3 terminus, so this likely reflects a read error. The chain recombines TRBV2 with TRBJ1-1; 8 nucleotides align to TRBD1. Germline CDR1 SNHLY, CDR2 FYNNEI. There are 16 residues in the CDR3. Written as DNA, the CDR3 is TGTGCCAGCAAAGCTTCGGACAGGGTATATCAAACTGAGGCTTTCCTT. It yields the protein CASKASDRVYQTEAFL.

This clonotype has a count of ten or more. V gene TRBV5-8 combines with J gene TRBJ1-1; perhaps TRBD1 as D (5 bases). This CDR3 has 15 residues. Germline V lookup: CDR1 SGHTS, CDR2 YDEGEE. V lost 4 bases to trimming and J lost 0 bases, with 13 bases between them. CDR3: CASSPRTILNTEAFF. The CDR3 DNA follows: TGTGCCAGCAGCCCGCGGACAATTCTGAACACTGAAGCTTTCTTT.